The present TCR beta chain was sequenced within a study of shared clonotypes between healthy human individuals. Study background: Each donor's CD4 naive and CD4 memory cells filled three plates apiece, CD8 naive two, and CD8 memory one. Study findings and constraints: Naive subsets typically showed greater estimated richness than memory subsets.

V lost 4 bases, J lost 5 bases, and 17 bases lay in between. Germline V gene sequence: CDR1 MNHEY, CDR2 SMNVEV (reference sequence). This CDR3 comprises 15 residues. This clone has just one count. As yet, its antigen is unknown. Sequencing was performed with immunoSEQ multiplex PCR; in TCRdb, only in-frame clones are kept and a portion is missing. The sample has millions of clones, 85% to 95% seen once. The chain employs TRBV27 and TRBJ1-2; perhaps TRBD1 as D (5 bases). The sample comprised naive CD4+ T cells sorted from blood. The subset denotes: CD45RA+ positively selected. The receptor's source is a man younger than 35 in good health. CDR3 DNA: TGTGCCAGCAGTTCCAGGGCCCATACTATATATGGCTACACCTTC. The encoded protein is CASSSRAHTIYGYTF.